Detailed here is one T cell receptor (beta chain). This sample was taken from a study of blood T cell repertoires in COVID-19. Germline CDR1 reads MNHEY; CDR2 reads SVGEGT. CDR3 length: 14 residues. Data came from immunoSEQ multiplex PCR; TCRdb stores just in-frame clones and leaves some out. The table has about 36,000 clones, 88% seen once. The chain couples TRBV6-2 or TRBV6-3 to TRBJ1-5, with D perhaps matching TRBD1 (6 bases). With the DNA end fitting TRBJ2-3 better, the J assignment may be wrong. Sequenced material: peripheral blood. The clonotype was recovered from a human donor in a cohort sampled during active COVID-19. CDR3 sequence: CASSQGYSNQPQYF. The DNA of the CDR3 is TGTGCCAGCAGCCAGGGGTATAGCAATCAGCCCCAGTATTTT.